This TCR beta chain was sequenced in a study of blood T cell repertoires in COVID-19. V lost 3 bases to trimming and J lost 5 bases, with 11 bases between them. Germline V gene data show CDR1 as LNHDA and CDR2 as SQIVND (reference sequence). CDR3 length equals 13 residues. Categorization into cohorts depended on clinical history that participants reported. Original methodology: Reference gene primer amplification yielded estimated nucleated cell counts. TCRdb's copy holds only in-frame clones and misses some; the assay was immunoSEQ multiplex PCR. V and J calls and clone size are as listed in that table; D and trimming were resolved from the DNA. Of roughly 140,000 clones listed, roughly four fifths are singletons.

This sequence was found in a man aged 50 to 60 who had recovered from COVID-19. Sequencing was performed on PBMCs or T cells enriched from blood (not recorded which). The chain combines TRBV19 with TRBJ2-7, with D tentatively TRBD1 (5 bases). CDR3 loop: CASSIPGLDEQYF. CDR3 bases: TGTGCCAGTAGTATTCCAGGGCTAGACGAGCAGTACTTC. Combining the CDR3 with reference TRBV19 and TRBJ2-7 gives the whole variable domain DGGITQSPKYLFRKEGQNVTLSCEQNLNHDAMYWYRQDPGQGLRLIYYSQIVNDFQKGDIAEGYSVSREKKESFPLTVTSAQKNPTAFYLCASSIPGLDEQYFGPGTRLTVT.